Listed below are T cell receptor beta chains from one sample, sequenced in a study of T cell responses to AZD1222 COVID-19 vaccine. The assay was immunoSEQ multiplex PCR, and TCRdb's table has in-frame clones only and misses some. The sample lists around 110,000 clones; roughly 92% were seen once. The specimen was peripheral blood, collected 28 days after the second AZD1222 dose. These TCRs come from an adult who received the AZD1222 COVID-19 vaccine. Each CDR3 is given with its conserved first and last residue. D genes are given only for firm matches. Rows give clone size only sometimes, using once, few, many, or a class for an expanded clone.

v_call: TRBV28
clone_size: NA
j_call: TRBJ2-4
cdr3_length: 13
d_call: NA
cdr3_nt: TGTGCCAGCAGATGGCAGGGAGAGGACATTCAGTACTTC
cdr3_aa: CASRWQGEDIQYF

v_call: TRBV7-2
clone_size: NA
j_call: TRBJ2-7
cdr3_length: 18
d_call: TRBD2
cdr3_nt: TGTGCCAGCAGCTTCCTCAAAAAGACTAGCGGGTGGATTTACGAGCAGTACTTC
cdr3_aa: CASSFLKKTSGWIYEQYF

v_call: TRBV5-1
clone_size: NA
j_call: TRBJ2-3
cdr3_length: 15
d_call: TRBD1
cdr3_nt: TGCGCCAGCCGGTTGACAGGGGCTAGGACAGATACGCAGTATTTT
cdr3_aa: CASRLTGARTDTQYF

v_call: TRBV5-8
clone_size: NA
j_call: TRBJ1-5
cdr3_length: 15
d_call: NA
cdr3_nt: TGTGCCAGCAGCTTGGACGTGGGCGAGGGTCAGCCCCAGCATTTT
cdr3_aa: CASSLDVGEGQPQHF

v_call: TRBV20-1
clone_size: NA
j_call: TRBJ2-6
cdr3_length: 18
d_call: TRBD1
cdr3_nt: TGCAGTGCTAGTGGGCGTGGGACAGGGGGTACTGGGGCCAACGTCCTGACTTTC
cdr3_aa: CSASGRGTGGTGANVLTF

v_call: TRBV2
clone_size: NA
j_call: TRBJ1-6
cdr3_length: 13
d_call: NA
cdr3_nt: TGTGCCAGCAGAACGGGGGGAAGTTCACCCCTCCACTTT
cdr3_aa: CASRTGGSSPLHF

v_call: TRBV4-2
clone_size: NA
j_call: TRBJ1-4
cdr3_length: 16
d_call: TRBD1
cdr3_nt: TGTGCCAGCAGCCAAGATTTCGGACAGGGTGGGGAAAAACTGTTTTTT
cdr3_aa: CASSQDFGQGGEKLFF

v_call: TRBV14
clone_size: NA
j_call: TRBJ2-5
cdr3_length: 15
d_call: TRBD2
cdr3_nt: TGTGCCAGCAGCAAGAGGACTAGCGGGAGTGAGACCCAGTACTTC
cdr3_aa: CASSKRTSGSETQYF

v_call: TRBV25-1
clone_size: NA
j_call: TRBJ2-7
cdr3_length: 11
d_call: TRBD2
cdr3_nt: TGTGCCAGCAGTGTTAGCGGGGGACAGTACTTC
cdr3_aa: CASSVSGGQYF

v_call: TRBV11-3
clone_size: NA
j_call: TRBJ2-7
cdr3_length: 16
d_call: TRBD1
cdr3_nt: TGTGCCAGCAGCCCCCAAGGACAGGCAGGAATCTCCGAGCAGTACTTC
cdr3_aa: CASSPQGQAGISEQYF

v_call: TRBV5-6
clone_size: NA
j_call: TRBJ2-2
cdr3_length: 15
d_call: NA
cdr3_nt: TGTGCCAGCAACCAAAAGGGCCTGAACACCGGGGAGCTGTTTTTT
cdr3_aa: CASNQKGLNTGELFF

v_call: TRBV30
clone_size: NA
j_call: TRBJ1-5
cdr3_length: 16
d_call: NA
cdr3_nt: TGTGCCTGGAGTCAATCGGGAAGGGGGAGCAATCAGCCCCAGCATTTT
cdr3_aa: CAWSQSGRGSNQPQHF

v_call: TRBV9
clone_size: NA
j_call: TRBJ2-1
cdr3_length: 20
d_call: TRBD2
cdr3_nt: TGTGCCAGCAGCGTGGAGTCTACTGCGGGAGTTACCCCTATCTACAATGAGCAGTTCTTC
cdr3_aa: CASSVESTAGVTPIYNEQFF

v_call: TRBV15
clone_size: NA
j_call: TRBJ2-5
cdr3_length: 12
d_call: NA
cdr3_nt: TGTGCCACCAGGTCAGACCAAGAGACCCAGTACTTC
cdr3_aa: CATRSDQETQYF

v_call: TRBV6-5
clone_size: NA
j_call: TRBJ2-7
cdr3_length: 14
d_call: TRBD1
cdr3_nt: TGTGCCAGCAGTCGGTCCGGGACAGGCTACGAGCAGTACTTC
cdr3_aa: CASSRSGTGYEQYF

v_call: TRBV3-1/TRBV3-2
clone_size: NA
j_call: TRBJ1-5
cdr3_length: 15
d_call: NA
cdr3_nt: TGTGCCAGCAGCCAAGATAGCTGGGGGAGACAGCCCCAGCATTTT
cdr3_aa: CASSQDSWGRQPQHF

v_call: TRBV28
clone_size: NA
j_call: TRBJ1-1
cdr3_length: 12
d_call: NA
cdr3_nt: TGTGCCAGCAGTCCCCGGTACACTGAAGCTTTCTTT
cdr3_aa: CASSPRYTEAFF

v_call: TRBV27
clone_size: NA
j_call: TRBJ2-7
cdr3_length: 11
d_call: NA
cdr3_nt: TGTGCCAGCTCCGATACCTACGAGCAGTACTTC
cdr3_aa: CASSDTYEQYF

v_call: TRBV6-1
clone_size: NA
j_call: TRBJ2-3
cdr3_length: 16
d_call: NA
cdr3_nt: TGTGCCAGCAGTGATTGGGGGACTCCCACCACAGATACGCAGTATTTT
cdr3_aa: CASSDWGTPTTDTQYF

v_call: TRBV30
clone_size: few
j_call: TRBJ2-4
cdr3_length: 13
d_call: NA
cdr3_nt: TGTGCCTGGAGTGTTTCCGGAAGAAACATTCAGTACTTC
cdr3_aa: CAWSVSGRNIQYF

v_call: TRBV21-1
clone_size: NA
j_call: TRBJ2-4
cdr3_length: 15
d_call: NA
cdr3_nt: TGTGCCAGCAGCAAACCCTCTCTAGCCAAAAACATTCAGTACTTC
cdr3_aa: CASSKPSLAKNIQYF

v_call: TRBV6-4
clone_size: NA
j_call: TRBJ1-5
cdr3_length: 12
d_call: NA
cdr3_nt: TGTGCCACTGGTTGGGGACGGAGGGCCCAGCATTTT
cdr3_aa: CATGWGRRAQHF

v_call: TRBV2
clone_size: once
j_call: TRBJ1-2
cdr3_length: 14
d_call: NA
cdr3_nt: TGTGCCAGCAGTGACAGGGGAAGAAACGGTGGCTACACCTTC
cdr3_aa: CASSDRGRNGGYTF

v_call: TRBV6-6
clone_size: NA
j_call: TRBJ1-2
cdr3_length: 13
d_call: TRBD1
cdr3_nt: TGTGCCAGCAGGCCCACAGGGGGATCCGGCTACACCTTC
cdr3_aa: CASRPTGGSGYTF

v_call: TRBV3-1/TRBV3-2
clone_size: NA
j_call: TRBJ1-2
cdr3_length: 12
d_call: NA
cdr3_nt: TGTGCCAGCACCTACAAGAACTATGGCTACACCTTC
cdr3_aa: CASTYKNYGYTF

v_call: TRBV11-2
clone_size: NA
j_call: TRBJ2-3
cdr3_length: 13
d_call: NA
cdr3_nt: TGTGCCAGCAGCCCCCGAGTCACAGATACGCAGTATTTT
cdr3_aa: CASSPRVTDTQYF

v_call: TRBV5-4
clone_size: NA
j_call: TRBJ2-7
cdr3_length: 13
d_call: NA
cdr3_nt: TGTGCCAGCAGCTTGTGGGCGACCTACGAGCAGTACTTC
cdr3_aa: CASSLWATYEQYF